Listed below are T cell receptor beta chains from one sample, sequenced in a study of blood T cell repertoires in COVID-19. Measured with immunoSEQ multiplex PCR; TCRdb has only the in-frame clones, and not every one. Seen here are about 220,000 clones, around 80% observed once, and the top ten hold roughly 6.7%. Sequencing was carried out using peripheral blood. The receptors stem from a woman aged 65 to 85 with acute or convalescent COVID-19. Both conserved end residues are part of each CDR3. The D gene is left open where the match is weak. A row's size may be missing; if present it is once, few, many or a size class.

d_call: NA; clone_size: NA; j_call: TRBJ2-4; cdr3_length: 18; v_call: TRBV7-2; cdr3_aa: CASSLGGVAGGAKNIQYF; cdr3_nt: TGTGCCAGCAGCTTAGGAGGTGTTGCAGGAGGGGCCAAAAACATTCAGTACTTC
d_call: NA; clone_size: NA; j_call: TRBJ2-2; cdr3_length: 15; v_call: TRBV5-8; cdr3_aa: CARDRSDAGAGELFF; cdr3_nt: TGTGCCAGAGACCGGTCGGACGCCGGGGCCGGGGAGCTGTTTTTT
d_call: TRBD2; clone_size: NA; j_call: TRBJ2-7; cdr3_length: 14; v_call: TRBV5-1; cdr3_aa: CASSIGTSGDEQYF; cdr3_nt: TGCGCCAGCAGCATCGGGACTAGCGGGGACGAGCAGTACTTC
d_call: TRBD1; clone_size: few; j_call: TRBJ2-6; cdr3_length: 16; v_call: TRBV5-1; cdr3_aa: CASSASGGAGANVLTF; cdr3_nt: TGCGCCAGCAGCGCTTCAGGGGGCGCTGGGGCCAACGTCCTGACTTTC
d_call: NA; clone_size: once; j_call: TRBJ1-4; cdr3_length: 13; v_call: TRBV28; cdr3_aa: CASKGAPNEKLFF; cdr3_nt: TGTGCCAGCAAGGGAGCCCCTAATGAAAAACTGTTTTTT
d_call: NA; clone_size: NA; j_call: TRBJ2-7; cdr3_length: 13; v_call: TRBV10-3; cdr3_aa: CAISPTGEAEAYF; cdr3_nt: TGTGCCATCAGCCCAACCGGGGAGGCGGAGGCGTACTTC
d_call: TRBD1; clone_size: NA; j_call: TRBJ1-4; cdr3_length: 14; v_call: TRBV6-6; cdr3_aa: CASSPQGGNEKLFF; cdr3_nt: TGTGCCAGCAGTCCTCAGGGGGGTAATGAAAAACTGTTTTTT
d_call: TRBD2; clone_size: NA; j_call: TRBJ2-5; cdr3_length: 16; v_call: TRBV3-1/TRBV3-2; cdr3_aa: CASSHHSGGASETQYF; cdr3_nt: TGTGCCAGCAGCCACCACAGCGGGGGGGCATCGGAGACCCAGTACTTC
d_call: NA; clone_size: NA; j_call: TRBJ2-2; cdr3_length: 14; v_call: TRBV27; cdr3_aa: CASSEVGVAGELFF; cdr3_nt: TGTGCCAGCAGTGAGGTGGGAGTAGCCGGGGAGCTGTTTTTT
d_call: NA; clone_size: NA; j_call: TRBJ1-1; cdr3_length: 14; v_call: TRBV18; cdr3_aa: CASFGGVRNTEAFF; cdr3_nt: TGTGCCAGCTTTGGGGGGGTAAGGAACACTGAAGCTTTCTTT
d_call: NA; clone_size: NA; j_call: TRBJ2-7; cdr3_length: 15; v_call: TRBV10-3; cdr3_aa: CAISEGVQATYEQYF; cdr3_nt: TGTGCCATCAGTGAGGGTGTACAGGCAACCTACGAGCAGTACTTC
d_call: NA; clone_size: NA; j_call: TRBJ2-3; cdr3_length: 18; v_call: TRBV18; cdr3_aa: CASSSTPPGRGKTDTQYF; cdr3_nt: TGTGCCAGCTCATCTACCCCCCCCGGGAGAGGGAAGACAGATACGCAGTATTTT
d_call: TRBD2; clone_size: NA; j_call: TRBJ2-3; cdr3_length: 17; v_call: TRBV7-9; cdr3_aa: CASSLSTSALSTDTQYF; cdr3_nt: TGTGCCAGCAGCTTAAGTACTAGCGCCTTATCTACAGATACGCAGTATTTT
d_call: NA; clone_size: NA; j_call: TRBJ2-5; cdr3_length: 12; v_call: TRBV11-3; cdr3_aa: CASSLGAETQYF; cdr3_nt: TGTGCCAGCAGCTTAGGGGCAGAGACCCAGTACTTC
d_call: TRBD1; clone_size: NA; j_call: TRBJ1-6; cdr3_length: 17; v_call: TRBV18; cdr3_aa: CASSPRTGDPYNSPLHF; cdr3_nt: TGTGCCAGCTCACCACGGACAGGGGACCCCTATAATTCACCCCTCCACTTT
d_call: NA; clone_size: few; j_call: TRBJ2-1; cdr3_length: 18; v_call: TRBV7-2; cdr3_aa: CASSPRVGGPSSYNEQFF; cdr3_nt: TGTGCCAGCAGCCCGAGGGTGGGGGGGCCTAGCTCCTACAATGAGCAGTTCTTC
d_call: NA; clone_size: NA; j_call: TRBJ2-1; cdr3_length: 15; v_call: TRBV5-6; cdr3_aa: CASSLGPSPYNEQFF; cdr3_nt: TGTGCCAGCAGCTTGGGGCCTTCCCCCTACAATGAGCAGTTCTTC
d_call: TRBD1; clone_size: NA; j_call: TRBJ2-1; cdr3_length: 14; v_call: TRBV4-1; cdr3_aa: CASSRDRTYNEQFF; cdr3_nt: TGCGCCAGCAGCCGGGACAGGACCTACAATGAGCAGTTCTTC
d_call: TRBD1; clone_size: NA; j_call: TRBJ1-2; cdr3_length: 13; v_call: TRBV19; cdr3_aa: CASSLTDRAGYTF; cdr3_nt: TGTGCCAGTAGTCTCACCGACAGGGCCGGCTACACCTTC
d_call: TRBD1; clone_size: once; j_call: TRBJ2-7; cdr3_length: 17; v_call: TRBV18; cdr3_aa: CASSPSAGQGRAYEQYF; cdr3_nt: TGTGCCAGCTCACCGTCGGCAGGACAGGGGAGAGCCTACGAGCAGTACTTC
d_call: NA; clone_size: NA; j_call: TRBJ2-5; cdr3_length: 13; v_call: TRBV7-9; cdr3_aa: CASSLGGEETQYF; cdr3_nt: TGTGCCAGCAGCTTGGGAGGAGAAGAGACCCAGTACTTC
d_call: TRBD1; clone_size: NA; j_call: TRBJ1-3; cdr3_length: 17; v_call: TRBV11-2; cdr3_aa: CASSRFLQGSSGNTIYF; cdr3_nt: TGTGCCAGCAGCCGTTTTCTACAGGGGTCTTCTGGAAACACCATATATTTT
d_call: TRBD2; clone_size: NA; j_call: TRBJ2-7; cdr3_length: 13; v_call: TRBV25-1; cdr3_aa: CATEWGGSYEQYF; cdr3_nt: TGTGCCACTGAGTGGGGAGGGAGCTACGAGCAGTACTTC
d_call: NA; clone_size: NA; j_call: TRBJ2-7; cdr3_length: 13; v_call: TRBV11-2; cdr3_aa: CASSPGGLPEQYF; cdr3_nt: TGTGCCAGCAGCCCCGGAGGGCTCCCCGAGCAGTACTTC
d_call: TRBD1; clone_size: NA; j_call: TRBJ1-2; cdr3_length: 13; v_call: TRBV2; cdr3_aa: CASSYGQGGGYTF; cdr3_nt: TGTGCCAGCAGCTATGGACAGGGCGGGGGCTACACCTTC
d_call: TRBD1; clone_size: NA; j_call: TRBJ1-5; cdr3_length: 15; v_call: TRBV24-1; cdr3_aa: CATSERGGGGQPQHF; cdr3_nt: TGTGCCACCAGTGAAAGAGGCGGAGGGGGCCAGCCCCAGCATTTT
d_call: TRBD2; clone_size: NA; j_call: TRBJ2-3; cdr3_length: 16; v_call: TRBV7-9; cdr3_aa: CASSRLVGGVTDTQYF; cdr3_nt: TGTGCCAGCAGCCGTCTGGTGGGGGGGGTCACAGATACGCAGTATTTT
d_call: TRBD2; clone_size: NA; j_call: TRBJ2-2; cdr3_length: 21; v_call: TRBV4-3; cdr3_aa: CASSQDPGSLRGGQGTGELFF; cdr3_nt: TGCGCCAGCAGCCAAGATCCGGGGTCTTTGCGGGGGGGCCAGGGCACCGGGGAGCTGTTTTTT